These T cell receptor beta chains were read from a single sample in a study of blood T cell repertoires in COVID-19. Some clones are missing from TCRdb's copy, which holds only in-frame ones; the method was immunoSEQ multiplex PCR. The table includes 60,000 to 95,000 clones, roughly 87% detected once. Source material: peripheral blood. The receptor set was obtained from a woman aged 50 to 65 with acute or convalescent COVID-19. Each CDR3 is given with its conserved first and last residue. D genes are given only for firm matches. Clone size is stated in some rows and not others, as once, few, many or a class when expanded.

cdr3_aa cdr3_nt v_call clone_size j_call d_call
CASSSLGHRIEETQYF TGTGCCAGCAGCTCCTTGGGACACAGGATAGAGGAGACCCAGTACTTC TRBV7-8 . TRBJ2-5 .
CASSSSAKNIQYF TGTGCCAGCAGTTCCTCCGCCAAAAACATTCAGTACTTC TRBV12-3/TRBV12-4 . TRBJ2-4 .
CASSPGTSGTNEQFF TGTGCCAGCAGCCCAGGGACTAGCGGGACCAATGAGCAGTTCTTC TRBV7-3 . TRBJ2-1 TRBD2
CASSQGGTDSQETQYF TGTGCCAGCAGCCAGGGCGGGACCGATTCCCAAGAGACCCAGTACTTC TRBV3-1/TRBV3-2 once TRBJ2-5 .
CARSLDRVNTEAFF TGTGCCAGAAGCTTGGATAGAGTTAACACTGAAGCTTTCTTT TRBV5-3 . TRBJ1-1 .
CASSGTSGAYEQYF TGTGCCAGCTCCGGGACATCGGGCGCCTACGAGCAGTACTTC TRBV5-6 . TRBJ2-7 .
CASTKLGAAGGPSSYNEQFF TGTGCCAGCACTAAACTAGGAGCAGCGGGAGGGCCGAGCTCCTACAATGAGCAGTTCTTC TRBV28 once TRBJ2-1 TRBD2
CASSEAGAGRSYNSPLHF TGTGCCAGCAGTGAAGCGGGGGCAGGGCGGTCCTATAATTCACCCCTCCACTTT TRBV6-1 . TRBJ1-6 .
CASRPDLGGTETQYF TGTGCCAGCAGGCCAGACCTCGGGGGGACAGAGACCCAGTACTTC TRBV25-1 . TRBJ2-5 TRBD2
CASSLSGDNQPQHF TGTGCCAGCAGCTTATCAGGGGACAATCAGCCCCAGCATTTT TRBV7-9 . TRBJ1-5 .
CASSLGSGGVLYEQYF TGTGCCAGCAGCTTAGGTAGCGGGGGGGTCCTGTACGAGCAGTACTTC TRBV7-6 . TRBJ2-7 TRBD2
CASSDRTGRYGYTF TGTGCCAGCAGTGATCGGACAGGAAGATATGGCTACACCTTC TRBV25-1 once TRBJ1-2 TRBD1
CASSRRGGNEQFF TGTGCCAGCAGCCGGCGGGGTGGGAATGAGCAGTTCTTC TRBV3-1/TRBV3-2 few TRBJ2-1 .
CASSPGLPPYEQYF TGTGCCAGTAGTCCGGGACTACCTCCCTACGAGCAGTACTTC TRBV19 few TRBJ2-7 TRBD2
CASNRDTHTEAFF TGCGCCAGCAACCGGGACACCCACACTGAAGCTTTCTTT TRBV5-1 . TRBJ1-1 .
CASRIDSKAFF TGTGCCAGCAGAATTGACAGTAAAGCTTTCTTT TRBV12-3/TRBV12-4 . TRBJ1-1 .
CTSSQRRIRDSLCCNYGYTF TGCACCAGCAGCCAGCGCCGAATCCGGGACAGCCTCTGTTGTAACTATGGCTACACCTTC TRBV1 . TRBJ1-2 .
CAWSGRWSYEQYF TGTGCCTGGAGTGGGAGGTGGTCCTACGAGCAGTACTTC TRBV30 once TRBJ2-7 .
CASSPHPGDGRENEQFF TGTGCCAGCAGCCCGCATCCGGGGGACGGGAGGGAAAATGAGCAGTTCTTC TRBV7-9 . TRBJ2-1 TRBD2
CAWRRTGNNQPQHF TGTGCCTGGAGGAGGACAGGGAACAATCAGCCCCAGCATTTT TRBV30 . TRBJ1-5 TRBD1
CASTKQGFLYGYTF TGTGCCAGCACCAAACAGGGTTTTCTCTATGGCTACACCTTC TRBV2 . TRBJ1-2 .
CASSSPGAGTDTQYF TGTGCCAGCAGCTCCCCAGGGGCGGGCACAGATACGCAGTATTTT TRBV13 . TRBJ2-3 .
CASRVGEGATEAFF TGTGCCAGCAGGGTAGGTGAGGGGGCCACTGAAGCTTTCTTT TRBV7-3 once TRBJ1-1 TRBD1
CASSDTLNSPLHF TGTGCCAGCAGCGACACCTTGAATTCACCCCTCCACTTT TRBV5-6 . TRBJ1-6 .
CAWSPLGFNRGNQPQHF TGTGCCTGGAGCCCCCTGGGTTTTAATCGGGGCAATCAGCCCCAGCATTTT TRBV30 . TRBJ1-5 .
CSVQGAFDSPLHF TGCAGCGTACAGGGGGCGTTTGATTCACCCCTCCACTTT TRBV29-1 . TRBJ1-6 TRBD1
CASSLTGGIGNEQFF TGTGCCAGCAGTTTGACAGGGGGCATTGGGAATGAGCAGTTCTTC TRBV27 . TRBJ2-1 TRBD1
CASSFLSNEQFF TGTGCCAGCAGCTTCCTGTCCAATGAGCAGTTCTTC TRBV28 . TRBJ2-1 .
CASLQDSNQPQHF TGTGCCAGCCTCCAGGATAGCAATCAGCCCCAGCATTTT TRBV18 . TRBJ1-5 .
CASSMSGRGRNQPQHF TGTGCCAGTAGTATGTCCGGCAGGGGAAGGAATCAGCCCCAGCATTTT TRBV19 . TRBJ1-5 .
CASSPQTGGQPQHF TGTGCCAGCAGTCCCCAGACAGGGGGTCAGCCCCAGCATTTT TRBV6-2/TRBV6-3 . TRBJ1-5 TRBD1
CASSPELGGSYGYTF TGTGCCAGCAGCCCGGAGCTAGGGGGTAGCTATGGCTACACCTTC TRBV3-1/TRBV3-2 . TRBJ1-2 .
CASSIGAWGNQPQHF TGTGCCAGTAGTATAGGGGCTTGGGGCAATCAGCCCCAGCATTTT TRBV19 . TRBJ1-5 .
CASCLGRGSGANVLTF TGTGCCAGCTGCCTGGGGAGGGGTTCTGGGGCCAACGTCCTGACTTTC TRBV2 . TRBJ2-6 TRBD2
CATSRRLGGETQYF TGTGCCACCAGCAGGCGTTTGGGGGGTGAGACCCAGTACTTC TRBV15 once TRBJ2-5 .
CASSEPPSSGTGELFF TGTGCCAGCAGTGAACCTCCGTCTAGCGGCACCGGGGAGCTGTTTTTT TRBV2 . TRBJ2-2 TRBD2
CASSPQGAGNTIYF TGTGCCAGCAGCCCACAGGGGGCGGGGAACACCATATATTTT TRBV28 . TRBJ1-3 TRBD1
CASSSTSGREYEQYF TGTGCCAGCAGCTCAACTAGCGGGAGAGAATACGAGCAGTACTTC TRBV7-2 . TRBJ2-7 TRBD2
CASSPSSGSGYEQYF TGTGCCAGCAGTCCGAGTAGCGGGAGTGGATACGAGCAGTACTTC TRBV27 . TRBJ2-7 TRBD2
CASSYTQGSYEQYF TGTGCCAGTAGTTATACACAGGGTTCCTACGAGCAGTACTTC TRBV19 . TRBJ2-7 .
CASSGRLAGGLWETQYF TGTGCCAGCAGTGGTAGGCTAGCGGGGGGCCTATGGGAGACCCAGTACTTC TRBV2 . TRBJ2-5 TRBD2
CSASSTGGLYGYTF TGCAGTGCTAGTAGTACAGGGGGCCTCTATGGCTACACCTTC TRBV20-1 . TRBJ1-2 TRBD1
CASSPGTVTYEQYF TGTGCCAGCAGCCCGGGGACAGTCACCTACGAGCAGTACTTC TRBV5-8 . TRBJ2-7 TRBD1
CASSKGSNQPQHF TGTGCCAGCAGTAAGGGGAGCAATCAGCCCCAGCATTTT TRBV6-6 . TRBJ1-5 .
CASSKTEPFYGYTF TGTGCCAGTAGTAAGACAGAGCCTTTCTATGGCTACACCTTC TRBV19 . TRBJ1-2 .
CASSYLAGEYEQYF TGTGCCAGCAGTTACCTAGCGGGAGAATACGAGCAGTACTTC TRBV28 . TRBJ2-7 TRBD2